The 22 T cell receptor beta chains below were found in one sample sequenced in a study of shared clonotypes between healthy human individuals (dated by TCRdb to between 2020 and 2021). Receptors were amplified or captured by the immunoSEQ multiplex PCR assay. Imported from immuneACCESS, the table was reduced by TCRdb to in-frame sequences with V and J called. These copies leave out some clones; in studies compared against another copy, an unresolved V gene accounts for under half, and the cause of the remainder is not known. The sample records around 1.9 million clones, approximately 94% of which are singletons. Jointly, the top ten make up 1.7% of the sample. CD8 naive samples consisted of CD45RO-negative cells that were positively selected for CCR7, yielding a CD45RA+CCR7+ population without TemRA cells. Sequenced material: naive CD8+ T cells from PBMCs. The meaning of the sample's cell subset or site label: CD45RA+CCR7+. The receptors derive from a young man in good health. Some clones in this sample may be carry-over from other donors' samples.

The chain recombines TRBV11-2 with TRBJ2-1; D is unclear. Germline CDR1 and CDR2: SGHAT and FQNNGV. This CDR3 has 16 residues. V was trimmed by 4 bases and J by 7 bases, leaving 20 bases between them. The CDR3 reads CASSSRPGAQFNEQFF. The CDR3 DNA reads TGTGCCAGCAGCTCTCGGCCAGGAGCCCAGTTTAATGAGCAGTTCTTC.

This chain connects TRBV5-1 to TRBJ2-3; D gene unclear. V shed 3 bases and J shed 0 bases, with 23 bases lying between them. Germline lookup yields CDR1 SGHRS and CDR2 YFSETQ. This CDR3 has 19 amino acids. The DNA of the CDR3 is TGCGCCAGCAGCTACCGACGCGAGTACTTGGTGGACAGCACAGATACGCAGTATTTT. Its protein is CASSYRREYLVDSTDTQYF. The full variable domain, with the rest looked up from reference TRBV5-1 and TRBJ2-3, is KAGVTQTPRYLIKTRGQQVTLSCSPISGHRSVSWYQQTPGQGLQFLFEYFSETQRNKGNFPGRFSGRQFSNSRSEMNVSTLELGDSALYLCASSYRREYLVDSTDTQYFGPGTRLTVL.

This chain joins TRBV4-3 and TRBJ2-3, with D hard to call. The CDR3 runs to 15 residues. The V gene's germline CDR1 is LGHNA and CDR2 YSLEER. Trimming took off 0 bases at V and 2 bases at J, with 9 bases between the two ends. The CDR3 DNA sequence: TGCGCCAGCAGCCAAGAGAACTACCACACAGATACGCAGTATTTT. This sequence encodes CASSQENYHTDTQYF.

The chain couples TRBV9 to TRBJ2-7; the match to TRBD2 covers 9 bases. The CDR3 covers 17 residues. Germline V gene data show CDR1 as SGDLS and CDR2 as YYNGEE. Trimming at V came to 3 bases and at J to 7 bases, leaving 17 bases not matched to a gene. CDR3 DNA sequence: TGTGCCAGCAGCGGCTCCGGGGGTAGCGGGAGCCCGCGGGAGCAGTACTTC. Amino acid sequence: CASSGSGGSGSPREQYF.

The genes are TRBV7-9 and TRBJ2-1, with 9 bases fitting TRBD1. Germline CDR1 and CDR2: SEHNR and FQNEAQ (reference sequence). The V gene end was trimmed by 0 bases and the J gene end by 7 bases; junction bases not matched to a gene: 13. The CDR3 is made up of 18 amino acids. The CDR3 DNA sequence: TGTGCCAGCAGCTTAGCGTGGTCAGTACAGGGGGCCGAGAATGAGCAGTTCTTC. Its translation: CASSLAWSVQGAENEQFF. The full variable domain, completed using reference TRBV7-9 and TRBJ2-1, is DTGVSQNPRHKITKRGQNVTFRCDPISEHNRLYWYRQTLGQGPEFLTYFQNEAQLEKSRLLSDRFSAERPKGSFSTLEIQRTEQGDSAMYLCASSLAWSVQGAENEQFFGPGTRLTVL.

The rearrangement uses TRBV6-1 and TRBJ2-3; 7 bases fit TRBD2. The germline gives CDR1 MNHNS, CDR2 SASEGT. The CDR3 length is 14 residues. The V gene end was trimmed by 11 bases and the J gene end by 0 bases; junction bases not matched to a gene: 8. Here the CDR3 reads CACKLAPSTDTQYF. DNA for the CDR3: TGTGCCTGCAAACTAGCGCCTAGCACAGATACGCAGTATTTT.

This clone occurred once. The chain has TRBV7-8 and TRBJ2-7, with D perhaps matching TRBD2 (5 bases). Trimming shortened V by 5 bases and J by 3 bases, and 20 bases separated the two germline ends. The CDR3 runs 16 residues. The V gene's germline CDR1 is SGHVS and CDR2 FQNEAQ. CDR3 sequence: CASSPAGFGNLYEQYF. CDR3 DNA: TGTGCCAGCAGCCCTGCAGGCTTCGGGAATCTCTACGAGCAGTACTTC.

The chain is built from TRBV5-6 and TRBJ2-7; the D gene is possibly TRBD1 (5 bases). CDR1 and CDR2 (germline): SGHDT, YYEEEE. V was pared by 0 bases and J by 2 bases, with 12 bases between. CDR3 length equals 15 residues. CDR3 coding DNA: TGTGCCAGCAGCTTGGCGCCAGGGCTTACCTACGAGCAGTACTTC. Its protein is CASSLAPGLTYEQYF. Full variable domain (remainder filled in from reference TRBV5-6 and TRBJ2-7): DAGVTQSPTHLIKTRGQQVTLRCSPKSGHDTVSWYQQALGQGPQFIFQYYEEEERQRGNFPDRFSGHQFPNYSSELNVNALLLGDSALYLCASSLAPGLTYEQYFGPGTRLTVT.

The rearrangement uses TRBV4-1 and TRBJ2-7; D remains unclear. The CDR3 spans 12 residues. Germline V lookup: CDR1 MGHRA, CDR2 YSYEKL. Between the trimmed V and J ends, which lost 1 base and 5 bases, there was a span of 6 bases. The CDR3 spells CASSQGADEQYF. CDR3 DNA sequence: TGCGCCAGCAGCCAAGGGGCGGACGAGCAGTACTTC.

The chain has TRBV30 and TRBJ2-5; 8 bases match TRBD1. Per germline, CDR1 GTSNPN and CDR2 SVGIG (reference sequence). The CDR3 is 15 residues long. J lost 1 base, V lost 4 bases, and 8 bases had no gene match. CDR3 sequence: CAWTGQGQIQETQYF. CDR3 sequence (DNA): TGTGCCTGGACTGGACAGGGCCAGATCCAAGAGACCCAGTACTTC. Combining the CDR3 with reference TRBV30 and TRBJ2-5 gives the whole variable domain SQTIHQWPATLVQPVGSPLSLECTVEGTSNPNLYWYRQAAGRGLQLLFYSVGIGQISSEVPQNLSASRPQDRQFILSSKKLLLSDSGFYLCAWTGQGQIQETQYFGPGTRLLVL.

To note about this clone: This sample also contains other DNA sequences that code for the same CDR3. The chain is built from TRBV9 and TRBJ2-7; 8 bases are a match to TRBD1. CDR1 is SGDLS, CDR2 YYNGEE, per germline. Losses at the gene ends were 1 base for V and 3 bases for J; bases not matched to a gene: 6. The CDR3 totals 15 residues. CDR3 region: CASSVTGTGNYEQYF. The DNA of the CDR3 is TGTGCCAGCAGCGTAACCGGGACAGGCAACTACGAGCAGTACTTC.

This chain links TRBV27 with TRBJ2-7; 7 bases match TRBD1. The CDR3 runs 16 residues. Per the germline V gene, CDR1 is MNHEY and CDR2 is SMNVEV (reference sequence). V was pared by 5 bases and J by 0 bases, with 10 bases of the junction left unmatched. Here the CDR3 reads CASSPLGSGGSYEQYF. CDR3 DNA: TGTGCCAGCAGTCCTCTAGGTTCAGGGGGCTCCTACGAGCAGTACTTC.

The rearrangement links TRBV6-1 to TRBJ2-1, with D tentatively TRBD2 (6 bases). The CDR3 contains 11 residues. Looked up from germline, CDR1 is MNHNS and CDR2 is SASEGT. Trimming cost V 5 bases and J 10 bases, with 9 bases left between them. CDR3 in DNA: TGTGCCAGCAGTTCGCGGGGCGAGCAGTTCTTC. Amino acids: CASSSRGEQFF.

Here the CDR3 DNA reads TGCGCCAGCAGCCAAGATGGAGGGGAATGGGAGCAGTACTTC. Residues: CASSQDGGEWEQYF. This sequence joins TRBV4-3 and TRBJ2-7, with a weak D call TRBD2 (6 bases). Germline loops: CDR1 LGHNA, CDR2 YSLEER. This CDR3 has 14 amino acids. Trimming removed 0 bases at V and 7 bases at J, with 13 bases between.

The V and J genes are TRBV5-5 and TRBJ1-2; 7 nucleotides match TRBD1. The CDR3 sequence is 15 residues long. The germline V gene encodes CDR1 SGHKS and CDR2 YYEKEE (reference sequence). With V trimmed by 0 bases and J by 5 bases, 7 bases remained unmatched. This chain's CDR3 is CASSLDLRDSYGYTF. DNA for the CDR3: TGTGCCAGCAGCTTGGACCTCCGGGACAGTTATGGCTACACCTTC.

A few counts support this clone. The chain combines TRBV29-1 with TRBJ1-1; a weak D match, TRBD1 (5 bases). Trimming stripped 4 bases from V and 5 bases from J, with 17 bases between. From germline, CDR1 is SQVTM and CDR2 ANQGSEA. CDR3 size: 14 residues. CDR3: CSVAKEGSRTEAFF. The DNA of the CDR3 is TGCAGCGTTGCCAAGGAGGGGTCGAGGACTGAAGCTTTCTTT.

The CDR3 nucleotides are TGTGCCAGCAGCCAAGTTGGTTATTGGAATGAGCAGTTCTTC. It encodes CASSQVGYWNEQFF. The chain is built from TRBV14 and TRBJ2-1; D call uncertain. V lost 1 base to trimming and J lost 7 bases, with 11 bases between them. This CDR3 is 14 amino acids long. Germline CDR1 reads SGHDN; CDR2 reads FVKESK.

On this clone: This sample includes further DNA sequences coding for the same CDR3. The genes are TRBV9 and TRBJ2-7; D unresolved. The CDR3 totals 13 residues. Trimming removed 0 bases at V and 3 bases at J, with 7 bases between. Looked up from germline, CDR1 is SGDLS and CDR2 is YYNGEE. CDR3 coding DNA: TGTGCCAGCAGCGTAGATTCGGGCTACGAGCAGTACTTC. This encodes CASSVDSGYEQYF. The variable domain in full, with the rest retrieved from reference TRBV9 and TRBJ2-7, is DSGVTQTPKHLITATGQRVTLRCSPRSGDLSVYWYQQSLDQGLQFLIQYYNGEERAKGNILERFSAQQFPDLHSELNLSSLELGDSALYFCASSVDSGYEQYFGPGTRLTVT.

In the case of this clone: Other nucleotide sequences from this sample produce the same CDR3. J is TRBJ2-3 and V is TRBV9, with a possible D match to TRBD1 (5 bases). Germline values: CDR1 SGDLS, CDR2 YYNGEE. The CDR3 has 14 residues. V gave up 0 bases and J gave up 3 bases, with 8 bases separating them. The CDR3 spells CASSVVAGTDTQYF. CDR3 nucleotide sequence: TGTGCCAGCAGCGTAGTGGCAGGGACAGATACGCAGTATTTT.

CDR3 residues: CASSAHQKGEGYTF. The CDR3, as DNA: TGTGCCAGCAGTGCCCATCAGAAAGGGGAGGGCTACACCTTC. The gene calls are TRBV6-1 and TRBJ1-2; a weak D match, TRBD1 (5 bases). The germline gives CDR1 MNHNS, CDR2 SASEGT. The CDR3 length is 14 residues. V lost 4 bases to trimming and J lost 8 bases, with 17 bases between them.

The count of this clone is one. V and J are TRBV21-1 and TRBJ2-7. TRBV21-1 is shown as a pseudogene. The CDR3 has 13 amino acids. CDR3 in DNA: TGTGCCAGTCTTGAAGGGCGACCCTACGAGCAGTACTTC. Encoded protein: CASLEGRPYEQYF.

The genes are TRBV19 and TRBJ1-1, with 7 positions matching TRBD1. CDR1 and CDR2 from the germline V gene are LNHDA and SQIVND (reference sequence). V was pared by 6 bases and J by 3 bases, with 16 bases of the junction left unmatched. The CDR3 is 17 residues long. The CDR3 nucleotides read TGTGCCAGTAGACCCCTCCCCCCGCGCAGGGGGGACACTGAAGCTTTCTTT. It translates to CASRPLPPRRGDTEAFF.